Listed below are T cell receptor beta chains from one sample, sequenced in a study of HIV-infected children after antiretroviral therapy interruption. TCRdb re-called the 3' RACE reads with MiXCR, one entry per CDR3 protein. Of 30,000 to 50,000 distinct CDR3 sequences in the sample, about 7% are singletons; the top ten hold just under 1%. This specimen was CD45RA+ CD4+ T cells from PBMCs, pooled from several time points, taken from a donor given antiretroviral therapy, either interrupted or continuous. These receptors originate from a pool of human donors with HIV. Both conserved end residues are part of each CDR3. Fields, in order: clone size, D gene, V gene, J gene, CDR3 DNA, CDR3 protein. The D gene is left open where the match is weak. Size values are once, few and many counts, or a class for expanded clones, and some rows have none.

>many|TRBD2|TRBV20-1|TRBJ2-5
TGCAGTGCCCCCCAGGGAGGGGTCGTTTCGGAGACCCAGTACTTC
CSAPQGGVVSETQYF
>many|TRBD2|TRBV20-1|TRBJ2-5
TGCAGTGCCCTACTAGCGGGCCGCCAAGAGACCCAGTACTTC
CSALLAGRQETQYF
>many|-|TRBV9|TRBJ2-7
TGTGCCAGCAGCCCCCCTTCTAAGAGCGAGCAGTACTTC
CASSPPSKSEQYF
>many|-|TRBV3-1|TRBJ1-5
TGTGCCAGCAGCCAAGGTATACGGACACAAGATCAGCCCCAGCATTTT
CASSQGIRTQDQPQHF
>many|TRBD1|TRBV20-1|TRBJ2-3
TGCAGTGCTAGTTTCGGGACAGGGATCACAGATACGCAGTATTTT
CSASFGTGITDTQYF
>many|TRBD2|TRBV12-3/TRBV12-4|TRBJ2-5
TGTGCCAGCAGAAAGGGGCTAGCGGGGGAAGAGACCCAGTACTTC
CASRKGLAGEETQYF
>many|-|TRBV20-1|TRBJ2-1
TGCAGTGCTAGCCGGTGGGGTTACAATGAGCAGTTCTTC
CSASRWGYNEQFF
>many|TRBD1|TRBV6-5|TRBJ2-5
TGTGCCAGCAGTTACCGGACAGGACTCCAAGAGACCCAGTACTTC
CASSYRTGLQETQYF
>-|-|TRBV6-5|TRBJ2-7
TGTGCCAGCACCGACAGGAGCAGGGGCATCGAGCAGTACTTC
CASTDRSRGIEQYF
>many|TRBD2|TRBV7-2|TRBJ2-7
TGTGCCAGCAGTGCACTAGCGGGGGAGAGCTCCTACGAGCAGTACTTC
CASSALAGESSYEQYF
>many|TRBD1|TRBV11-2|TRBJ2-2
TGTGCCAGCAGCTTAGGCCGGACAGGGACGAACACCGGGGAGCTGTTTTTT
CASSLGRTGTNTGELFF
>many|TRBD1|TRBV19|TRBJ1-6
TGTGCCAGTAGCGGACAGGGGCGGAATTCACCCCTCCACTTT
CASSGQGRNSPLHF
>many|TRBD1|TRBV6-5|TRBJ1-5
TGTGCCAGCAGTGACCGACAGGGAATAAGTCAGCCCCAGCATTTT
CASSDRQGISQPQHF
>-|-|TRBV5-6|TRBJ2-6
TGTGCCAGCACCCCGTCCCGTGGTTACTTCTCTGGGGCCAACGTCCTGACTTTC
CASTPSRGYFSGANVLTF
>many|-|TRBV25-1|TRBJ2-2
TGTGCCAGCAGTGAGCAGGGAGACACCGGGGAGCTGTTTTTT
CASSEQGDTGELFF
>-|-|TRBV12-3/TRBV12-4|TRBJ1-5
TGTGCCAGCAGTTTGGGAATTAGCAATCAGCCCCAGCATTTT
CASSLGISNQPQHF
>many|TRBD1|TRBV20-1|TRBJ2-7
TGCAGTATGACAGGGGTCTCCCCCTACGAGCAGTACTTC
CSMTGVSPYEQYF
>many|TRBD1|TRBV10-2|TRBJ1-1
TGTGCCAGCAGTGGACAGGGGAACACAGAAGTCTTCTTT
CASSGQGNTEVFF
>few|-|TRBV15|TRBJ2-2
TGTGCTAGCAGTAGAGCTGGGGGGCCCGGGCAGCTCTACTTT
CASSRAGGPGQLYF
>many|-|TRBV11-2|TRBJ2-5
TGTGCCAGCAGCTTAGATAGGATGGACTACCAAGAGACCCAGTACTTC
CASSLDRMDYQETQYF
>-|-|TRBV20-1|TRBJ2-7
TGCAGTGCTAGAGATTTGCGCGCTCTCTACGAGCAGTACTTC
CSARDLRALYEQYF
>few|-|TRBV4-2|TRBJ2-1
TGTGCCAGCAAGAGAAGCTCCTACAATGAGCAGTTCTTC
CASKRSSYNEQFF
>few|-|TRBV27|TRBJ2-1
TGTGCCAGCAGTTTATACGCCAGATTGGGCAATGAGCAGTTCTTC
CASSLYARLGNEQFF
>-|-|TRBV5-1|TRBJ2-1
TGCGCCAGCAGCTTGAAGGAGAGGGCTGAGCAGTTCTTC
CASSLKERAEQFF
>-|-|TRBV12-3/TRBV12-4|TRBJ1-1
TGTGCCAGCAGTCTTACGGTGGGTAACACTGAAGCTTTCTTT
CASSLTVGNTEAFF
>-|TRBD1|TRBV28|TRBJ2-7
TGTGCCAGCAGTCGACGCCGACTGACAGGGATTAACGAGCAGTACTTC
CASSRRRLTGINEQYF